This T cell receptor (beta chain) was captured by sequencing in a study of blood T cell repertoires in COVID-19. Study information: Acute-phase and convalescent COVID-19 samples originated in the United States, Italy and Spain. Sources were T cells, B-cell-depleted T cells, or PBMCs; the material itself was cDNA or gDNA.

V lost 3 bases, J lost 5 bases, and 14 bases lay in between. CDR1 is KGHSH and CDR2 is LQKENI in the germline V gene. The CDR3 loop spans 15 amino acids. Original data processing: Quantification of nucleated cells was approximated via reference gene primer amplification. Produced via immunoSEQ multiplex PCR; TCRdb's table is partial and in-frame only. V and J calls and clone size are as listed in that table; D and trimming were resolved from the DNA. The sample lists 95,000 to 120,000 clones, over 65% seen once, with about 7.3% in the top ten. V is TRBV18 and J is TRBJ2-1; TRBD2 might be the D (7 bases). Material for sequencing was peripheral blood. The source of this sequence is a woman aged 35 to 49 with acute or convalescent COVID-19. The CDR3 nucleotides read TGTGCCAGCTCACCCCAGAGGGGGGGGGACAATGAGCAGTTCTTC. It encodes CASSPQRGGDNEQFF.